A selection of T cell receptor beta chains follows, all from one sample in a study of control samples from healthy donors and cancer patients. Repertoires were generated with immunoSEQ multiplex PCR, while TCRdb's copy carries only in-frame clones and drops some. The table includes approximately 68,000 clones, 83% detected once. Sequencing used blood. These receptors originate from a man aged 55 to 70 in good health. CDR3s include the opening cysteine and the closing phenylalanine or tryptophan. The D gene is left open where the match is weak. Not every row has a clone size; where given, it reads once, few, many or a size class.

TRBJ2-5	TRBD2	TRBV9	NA	TGTGCCAGCAGCACCGGGACTAGCGGGGCCCAAGAGACCCAGTACTTC	CASSTGTSGAQETQYF
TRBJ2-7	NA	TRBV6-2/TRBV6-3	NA	TGTGCCAGCAGTCCACGATTCTACGAGCAGTACTTC	CASSPRFYEQYF
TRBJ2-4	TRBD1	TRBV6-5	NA	TGTGCCAGCACTACAGGGGGCATCATTCAGTACTTC	CASTTGGIIQYF
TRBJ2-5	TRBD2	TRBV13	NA	TGTGCCAGCGGTTCGGGACTAGCGGGAGAAGAGACCCAGTACTTC	CASGSGLAGEETQYF
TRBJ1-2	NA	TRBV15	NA	TGTGCCACCAGCAAGGGGGGGACTAACTATGGCTACACCTTC	CATSKGGTNYGYTF
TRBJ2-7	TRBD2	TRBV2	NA	TGTGCCAGCAGTGACGGTACGGGAGGCCCCTACGAGCAGTACTTC	CASSDGTGGPYEQYF
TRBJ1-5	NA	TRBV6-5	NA	TGTGCCAGCGAAGTCGGGGGGGGTAGCAATCAGCCCCAGCATTTT	CASEVGGGSNQPQHF
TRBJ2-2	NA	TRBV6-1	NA	TGTGCCAGCAGTGAAAGGTCCCGGGGTATGGCCGGGGAGCTGTTTTTT	CASSERSRGMAGELFF
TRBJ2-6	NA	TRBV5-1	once	TGCGCCAGCAGCTTGGACAGCCCAAATGGGGCCAACGTCCTGACTTTC	CASSLDSPNGANVLTF
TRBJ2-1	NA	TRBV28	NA	TGTGCCAGCAGTTTAGGATTTCAGCGGTCACAGTTCTTC	CASSLGFQRSQFF
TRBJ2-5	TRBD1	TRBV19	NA	TGTGCCAGTAGTATGGGGACAGAAGAGACCCAGTACTTC	CASSMGTEETQYF
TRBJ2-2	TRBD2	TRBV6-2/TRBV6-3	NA	TGTGCCAGCAGTTACATAGCGGGAGGGATCACCGGGGAGCTGTTTTTT	CASSYIAGGITGELFF
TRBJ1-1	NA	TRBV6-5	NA	TGTGCCAGCAAAGGGGGGGCAGGGGACACTGAAGCTTTCTTT	CASKGGAGDTEAFF
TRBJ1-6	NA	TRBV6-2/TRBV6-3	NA	TGTGCCAGCAGTCTACCCCCGCTTCAGGGACTTTTAAGAAATTCACCCCTCCACTTT	CASSLPPLQGLLRNSPLHF
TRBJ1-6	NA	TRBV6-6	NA	TGTGCCAGCAGTTCGAGGGAGGCTTCACCCCTCCACTTT	CASSSREASPLHF
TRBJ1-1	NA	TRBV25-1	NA	TGTGCCAGCAGTGCTATGAGGGGATCGAACACTGAAGCTTTCTTT	CASSAMRGSNTEAFF
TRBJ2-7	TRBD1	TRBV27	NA	TGTGCCAGCAGCCGACAGGGGGCATCCTACGAGCAGTACTTC	CASSRQGASYEQYF
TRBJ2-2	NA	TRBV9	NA	TGTGCCAGCAGCTCAGGGGACCGGTCCGGGGAGCTGTTTTTT	CASSSGDRSGELFF
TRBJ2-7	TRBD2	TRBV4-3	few	TGCGCCAGCAGCCAATCGGGAGGAGGCGAGCAGTACTTC	CASSQSGGGEQYF
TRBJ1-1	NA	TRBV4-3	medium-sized	TGCGCCAGCAGCCAAGCCGTGCTGACCATGAACACTGAAGCTTTCTTT	CASSQAVLTMNTEAFF
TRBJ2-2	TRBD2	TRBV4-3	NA	TGCGCCAGCAGCCAAGCGGGACTAGCGGGATCCGGGGAGCTGTTTTTT	CASSQAGLAGSGELFF
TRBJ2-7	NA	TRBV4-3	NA	TGCGCCAGCAGCCAAGAAAGTTGGGGGGTGAACGAGCAGTACTTC	CASSQESWGVNEQYF
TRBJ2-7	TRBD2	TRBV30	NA	TGTGCCTGGAGTTCTGCGCAGGGACTATTGGGGGAGCAGTACTTC	CAWSSAQGLLGEQYF
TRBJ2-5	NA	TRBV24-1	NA	TGTGCCACCAGTGACTCAGTGATCCAAGAGACCCAGTACTTC	CATSDSVIQETQYF
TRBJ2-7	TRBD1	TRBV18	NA	TGTGCCAGCTCACAGGCAGGGGGCTACGAGCAGTACTTC	CASSQAGGYEQYF